This T cell receptor beta chain emerged from a study of cytomegalovirus exposure and HLA in healthy donors (TCRdb year 2017). General notes on the study: An earlier analysis of 587 of the donors reported under 300 Gb of sequence data and 100 million to 120 million unique TCR beta sequences obtained from roughly 170 million T cells. An early release covering roughly 600 HLA-typed donors comprised around 300 gigabases of sequencing data and around 80 million unique TCR sequences. Of the approximately 400 genotyped donors, 75% to 85% were placed in the genetic ancestry cluster associated with self-reported Caucasian donors. The study aimed to test whether signatures of past pathogen exposure could be identified by cataloging public T cell receptors. The study profiled the T cell repertoires of some 610 subjects by immunosequencing and related them to cytomegalovirus serostatus. Besides the first cohort of 500 to 700 subjects, a separate validation cohort made up of 120 different subjects was used. To predict cytomegalovirus infection status, the study brought together high-throughput TCR immunosequencing, statistical association of individual TCRs with disease status, and machine learning. A later analysis re-analyzed previously published TCR beta repertoires from roughly 600 donors and added high-resolution HLA genotyping to study TCR occurrence patterns. In the later analysis, no new phenotypic data were used to find candidate immune exposures; instead, reliance was placed on TCR beta sequences and their occurrence across donors. To decide whether each TCR beta V gene segment behaved as functional or pseudogenic, an earlier analysis of some 580 of the donors relied on high-throughput TCR beta sequencing. Alongside the repertoire data, information on donor age, sex, ethnicity and CMV serostatus was compiled. A later genetic analysis took genome-wide SNP genotypes for 398 of the 666 donors and used that subset as a discovery cohort. Every repertoire in the discovery cohort had been generated on one and the same sequencing platform. Class I and class II HLA loci were covered by the typing at four-digit resolution. Typing coverage varied by locus: 629-630 donors for A, B, C, DRB1 and DQB1; some 520 for DQA1; about 600 for DPA1; fewer than 480 for DPB1. Several DR-DQ haplotypes were handled as single units for association and clustering, since linkage in the cohort was strong. Among 398 genotyped donors of the cohort, an average of around 250,000 unique TCR beta nucleotide sequences was sequenced per donor, of which approximately 19% were non-productive. Study-wide findings and limitations: In a later analysis, HLA-associated TCR beta chains were found to be more clonally expanded and to have lower generation probabilities than equally common non-associated chains. In an earlier analysis of roughly 500 of the donors, most TCR beta V segments appeared in productive rearrangements about 90% or about 30% of the time, broadly matching IMGT annotations. Because some donors lacked HLA typing at each locus, the association tests relied only on the typed subset. A total of 150 to 200 TCR beta chains were listed by the study as associated with cytomegalovirus. Correlated functional status among segregating V segments might be attributable to linkage disequilibrium, but an unknown experimental factor could not be ruled out. The only immune exposure information available for the cohort was CMV serostatus. In a later analysis, the rate of TCR association differed among HLA loci, with DRB1 alleles having the most associated TCRs and HLA-C alleles having the fewest. Approximately 18 rarely observed V segments, including chromosome 9 orphons, were excluded from the earlier analysis of almost 600 of the donors because counts were too low. The presence/absence analyses assumed that sequencing depth was roughly uniform across donors, and that assumption may not be true. In this cohort, only TCR beta chains were sequenced, and detectable features were limited by the absence of alpha or paired-chain data. In vitro tests confirmed that three of the cytomegalovirus-associated TCR beta chains recognize cytomegalovirus antigens. Assigning TCR associations to individual alleles was difficult when HLA alleles, especially DR and DQ, strongly co-occurred. An association between a missense DCLRE1C variant and V-gene and J-gene trimming of TCR beta chains was found in a later genetic analysis and replicated in an independent cohort. In both the original and validation cohorts, the classifier was reported to diagnose cytomegalovirus status with high specificity and sensitivity. In a later analysis, most CMV-associated TCR beta chains were found to appear HLA-restricted, with HLA associations seemingly driven largely by CMV exposure. A later analysis associated 15,000 to 20,000 TCR beta sequences with specific HLA alleles at a false discovery rate of 0.05. The 87-base-pair reads could not distinguish some IMGT-functional V segments, including TRBV6-2 and TRBV6-3, so those segments were excluded. Several of the top co-occurrence clusters appeared to be linked to parvovirus B19, influenza, CMV and Epstein-Barr virus, according to a later analysis. The authors suggested that the approach could potentially be generalized to other disease states and immunological phenotypes. According to a later genetic analysis, donors in an Asian-associated ancestry cluster had fewer N-insertions in productive TCRs than the approximately 650-donor mean. A further reported finding was that TCR beta sequences accurately predicted the HLA-A and HLA-B alleles for most subjects in the first cohort. Most TCR sequences were observed very rarely across donors, whereas some public TCRs were present in many individuals. The sequencing pipeline was judged likely to have produced a cluster of highly shared sequence variants as a technical artifact.

In total, 600 or so healthy bone marrow donors made up the cohort. At the time of sampling, every cohort member was nominally healthy, though immune exposures that went unrecorded were likely present. The donor was CMV seropositive and belonged to the group of 250 to 300 seropositive cohort members. A peripheral blood sample was collected from each donor, and TCR beta sequencing was performed on peripheral blood mononuclear cells. Genomic DNA was extracted from the blood cell samples with the Qiagen DNeasy Blood Extraction Kit. Note on this clone: Its specific antigen is unknown. No per-base quality is available; no much larger clone lies one base away.

The protocol used for the library was the immunoSEQ multiplex PCR assay. The multiplex PCR relied on a mix of 60 forward primers for TCR Vbeta segments and 13 reverse primers for TCR Jbeta segments. The CDR3 region of rearranged TCR beta genes was amplified from genomic DNA by a multiplex PCR assay. Amplified TCR beta libraries were sequenced as 87-base-pair reads on the Illumina HiSeq System. The authors processed their data as follows. A later analysis counted approximately 74 million unique TCR beta chains across the 700 or so repertoires, and 9 million to 14 million of these chains were shared by at least two donors. To remove PCR and sequencing errors, raw reads were error-corrected and collapsed into unique sequences using a nearest-neighbor algorithm that merged closely related sequences. CDR3 sequences were aligned to IMGT reference sequences to assign V, D and J gene segments. Each retained sequence needed at least a six-nucleotide match to both a V gene segment and a J gene segment. Rearrangements were called productive when the CDR3 lacked stop codons and stayed in frame with V and J; all others were non-productive. Following IMGT convention, CDR3 was defined as the stretch from the second conserved V-encoded cysteine up to the conserved J-encoded phenylalanine. In an earlier analysis of more than 550 of the donors, sequences lacking an unambiguous match to a single V gene segment were excluded. In an earlier analysis of some 590 of the donors, a V segment was called functional when productive rearrangements were above 56.7%, and segregating when the standard deviation between donors exceeded 5%. To diagnose cytomegalovirus status from the catalog of TCR beta chain sequences, a statistical classification framework was built. In a later analysis, V and J genes were assigned by comparing TCR nucleotide sequences against IMGT/GENE-DB human TR gene sequences. The TCRdist pipeline was used in a later analysis to assign CDR3 sequences and most-parsimonious VDJ recombination scenarios. In a later analysis, each TCR beta chain was defined by its CDR3 amino acid sequence together with its V-gene family, and reads without a unique V-gene family were excluded. A later analysis removed several hundred highly shared, low-generation-probability nucleotide sequences to deal with suspected cross-contamination and a sequencing artifact. For each public chain, a later analysis derived a clonal expansion index from normalized ranks of inferred template counts within each repertoire. In a later analysis, generation probabilities were computed with a VDJ recombination model fitted to out-of-frame rearrangements, and the resulting probabilities were checked against IGoR. A later analysis scored TCR-TCR, TCR-HLA and TCR-CMV co-occurrence with hypergeometric tests, applying a repertoire-size bias correction to TCR pairs. In a later analysis, false discovery rates were estimated by permuting HLA or CMV assignments 20 times. In a later analysis, co-occurring TCRs were grouped using DBSCAN, and TCRdist sequence similarity was added for clustering within HLA-allele-positive subsets. For co-occurrence clustering, repertoires with fewer than 30,000 or more than 120,000 public chains were excluded, along with about five repertoires with anomalous nucleotide sharing. TCRdb took over this immuneACCESS table, retaining in-frame rearrangements with V and J assigned. Such tables are incomplete; in checked studies, under half of the missing clones stem from an unresolved V gene, and the remainder is unexplained. That table furnishes V, J and clone size, whereas the DNA furnished D and trimming. The sample table shows roughly 63,000 clones, and around 75% are seen once. Clones ranked in the top ten supply around a quarter of the sample.

The CDR3 starts with the cysteine, ends with the phenylalanine, and has 17 residues. The retained sequence is limited to the CDR3, 51 bases, with the frame set at the first base. CDR1 and CDR2 are read off the germline V gene as SGHNT and YENEEA. Trimming takes 0 bases from V and 0 bases from J, and the germline ends sit 9 bases apart. The source is a woman aged 40-49 years in good health and CMV-seropositive. The chain joins TRBV11-3 to TRBJ2-6; tentative D gene TRBD1, with 5 bases matching. The sample comprised PBMCs. The DNA sequence is TGTGCCAGCAGCTTAGATGGCAGGGCCTCTGGGGCCAACGTCCTGACTTTC. It specifies CASSLDGRASGANVLTF.